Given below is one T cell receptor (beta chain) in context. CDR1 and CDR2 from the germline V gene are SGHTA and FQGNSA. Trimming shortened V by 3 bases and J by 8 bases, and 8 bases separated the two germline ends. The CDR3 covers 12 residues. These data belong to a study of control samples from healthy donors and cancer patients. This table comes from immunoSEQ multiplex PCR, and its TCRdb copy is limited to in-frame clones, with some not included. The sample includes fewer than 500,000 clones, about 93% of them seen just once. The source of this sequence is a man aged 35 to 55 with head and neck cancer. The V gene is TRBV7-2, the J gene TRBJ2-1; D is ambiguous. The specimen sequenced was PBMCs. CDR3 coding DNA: TGTGCCAGCAGCTTGGCGTGGGATGAGCAGTTCTTC. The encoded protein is CASSLAWDEQFF.